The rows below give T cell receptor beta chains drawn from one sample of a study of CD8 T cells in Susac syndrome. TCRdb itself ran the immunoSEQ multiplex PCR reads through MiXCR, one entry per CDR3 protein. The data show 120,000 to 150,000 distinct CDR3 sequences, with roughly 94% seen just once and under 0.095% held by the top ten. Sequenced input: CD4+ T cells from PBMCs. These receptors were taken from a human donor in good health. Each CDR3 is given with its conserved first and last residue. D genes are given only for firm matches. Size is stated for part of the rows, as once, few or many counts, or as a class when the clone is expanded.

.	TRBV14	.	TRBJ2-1	CASSPTRGTSHNEQFF	TGTGCCAGCAGCCCGACCCGGGGGACCTCCCACAATGAGCAGTTCTTC
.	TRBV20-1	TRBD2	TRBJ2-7	CSAPGAGAYEQYF	TGCAGTGCCCCAGGAGCGGGAGCTTACGAGCAGTACTTC
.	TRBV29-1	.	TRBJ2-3	CSVEGGVGTDTQYF	TGCAGCGTCGAAGGAGGGGTTGGCACAGATACGCAGTATTTT
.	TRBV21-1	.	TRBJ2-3	CASGDSRTDTQYF	TGTGCCAGCGGGGACTCGCGCACAGATACGCAGTATTTT
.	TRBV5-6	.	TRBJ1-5	CASSRLEPGANQPQHF	TGTGCCAGCAGCCGGCTGGAACCCGGGGCGAATCAGCCCCAGCATTTT
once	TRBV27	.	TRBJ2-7	CASSLPRYEQYF	TGTGCCAGCAGTTTACCCCGCTACGAGCAGTACTTC
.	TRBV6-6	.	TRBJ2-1	CASSYHAQRGDEQFF	TGTGCCAGCAGTTACCACGCCCAGCGAGGAGATGAGCAGTTCTTC
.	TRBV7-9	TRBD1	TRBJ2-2	CASSARTGAGELFF	TGTGCCAGCAGCGCCCGAACAGGGGCCGGGGAGCTGTTTTTT
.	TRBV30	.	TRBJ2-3	CAWSQNLGLSTDTQYF	TGTGCCTGGAGCCAGAACTTGGGGCTTAGCACAGATACGCAGTATTTT
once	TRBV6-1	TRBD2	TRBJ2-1	CASSERRLAGGKDEQFF	TGTGCCAGCAGTGAAAGGAGACTAGCGGGAGGCAAAGATGAGCAGTTCTTC
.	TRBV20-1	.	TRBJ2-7	CSARGGVSYEQYF	TGCAGTGCTAGAGGCGGTGTATCCTACGAGCAGTACTTC
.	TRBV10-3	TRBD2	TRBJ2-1	CAISESLGASGGYNEQFF	TGTGCCATCAGTGAGTCCTTGGGCGCTAGCGGGGGGTACAATGAGCAGTTCTTC
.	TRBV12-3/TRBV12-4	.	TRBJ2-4	CASSLVDGANIQYF	TGTGCCAGCAGTTTAGTGGATGGCGCGAACATTCAGTACTTC
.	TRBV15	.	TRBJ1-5	CATSRELVRPQHF	TGTGCCACCAGCAGAGAGCTCGTGAGGCCCCAGCATTTT
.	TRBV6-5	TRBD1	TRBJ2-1	CASSNPGQGRREQFF	TGTGCCAGCAGTAACCCGGGACAGGGGCGTCGTGAGCAGTTCTTC
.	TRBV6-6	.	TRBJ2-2	CASRPEGTPNTGELFF	TGTGCCAGCAGGCCGGAAGGTACCCCGAACACCGGGGAGCTGTTTTTT
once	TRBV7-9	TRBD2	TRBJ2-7	CASSSRELPSYEQYF	TGTGCCAGCAGCTCGCGGGAGTTGCCTTCCTACGAGCAGTACTTC
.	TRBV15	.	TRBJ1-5	CATSREPGTQPQHF	TGTGCCACCAGCAGAGAGCCAGGGACGCAGCCCCAGCATTTT
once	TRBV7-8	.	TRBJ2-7	CASSLAAYEQYF	TGTGCCAGCAGCTTAGCAGCCTACGAGCAGTACTTC
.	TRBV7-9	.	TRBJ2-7	CASSLVVGRRQYF	TGTGCCAGCAGCTTAGTCGTCGGCCGAAGGCAGTACTTC
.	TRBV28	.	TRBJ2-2	CASSSPGTNTGELFF	TGTGCCAGCAGTTCCCCGGGAACGAACACCGGGGAGCTGTTTTTT
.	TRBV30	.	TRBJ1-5	CAWSVKGNQPQHF	TGTGCCTGGAGTGTTAAGGGGAATCAGCCCCAGCATTTT
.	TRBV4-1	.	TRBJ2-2	CASSSPGTSNTGELFF	TGCGCCAGCAGCTCACCCGGGACTTCCAACACCGGGGAGCTGTTTTTT
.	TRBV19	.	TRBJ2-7	CASSINPSKAYEQYF	TGTGCCAGTAGTATAAACCCTAGCAAGGCCTACGAGCAGTACTTC
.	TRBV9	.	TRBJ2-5	CASSVEASASLRVETQYF	TGTGCCAGCAGCGTAGAGGCTAGCGCATCCTTGCGGGTAGAGACCCAGTACTTC
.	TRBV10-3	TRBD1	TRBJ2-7	CAIQRTGSYEQYF	TGTGCCATCCAGCGGACAGGATCCTACGAGCAGTACTTC
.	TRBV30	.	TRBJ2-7	CAWSVGLTYEQYF	TGTGCCTGGAGTGTTGGGCTAACATACGAGCAGTACTTC
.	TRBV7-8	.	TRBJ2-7	CASSLGAGGSYEQYF	TGTGCCAGCAGCTTGGGAGCGGGCGGCTCCTACGAGCAGTACTTC
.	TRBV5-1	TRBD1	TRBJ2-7	CASSQDRVFYEQYF	TGCGCCAGCAGCCAGGACAGGGTTTTTTACGAGCAGTACTTC
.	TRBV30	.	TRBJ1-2	CAWSVSSNYGYTF	TGTGCCTGGAGTGTGTCTTCTAACTATGGCTACACCTTC
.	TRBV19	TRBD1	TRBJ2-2	CASSALQGANTGELFF	TGTGCCAGTAGTGCCTTACAGGGGGCAAACACCGGGGAGCTGTTTTTT
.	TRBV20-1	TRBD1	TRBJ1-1	CSATRDSYTEAFF	TGCAGTGCTACCAGGGACAGCTACACTGAAGCTTTCTTT
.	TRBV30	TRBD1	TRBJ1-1	CAWSGTGGNTEAFF	TGTGCCTGGAGTGGAACAGGGGGGAACACTGAAGCTTTCTTT
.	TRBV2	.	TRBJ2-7	CASTPGSGIYEQYF	TGTGCCAGCACCCCCGGGTCAGGGATCTACGAGCAGTACTTC
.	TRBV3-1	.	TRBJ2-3	CASSLTSTDTQYF	TGTGCCAGCAGCCTGACTAGCACAGATACGCAGTATTTT
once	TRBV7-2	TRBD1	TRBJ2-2	CASSLRAWDRGSAGELFF	TGTGCCAGCAGCTTACGGGCCTGGGACAGGGGGAGCGCCGGGGAGCTGTTTTTT
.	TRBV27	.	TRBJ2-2	CASSESSSGELFF	TGTGCCAGCAGTGAATCATCCAGCGGGGAGCTGTTTTTT
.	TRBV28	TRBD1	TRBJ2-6	CASSYPGQGGLSGANVLTF	TGTGCCAGCAGTTACCCCGGACAGGGGGGTCTCTCTGGGGCCAACGTCCTGACTTTC
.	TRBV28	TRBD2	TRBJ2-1	CASSSVTSREQFF	TGTGCCAGCAGCTCGGTGACTAGCCGTGAGCAGTTCTTC
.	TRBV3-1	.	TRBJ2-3	CASSHLTSTDTQYF	TGTGCCAGCAGCCATTTGACAAGCACAGATACGCAGTATTTT
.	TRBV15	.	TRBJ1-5	CATSRDLGNQPQHF	TGTGCCACCAGCAGAGATTTAGGGAATCAGCCCCAGCATTTT
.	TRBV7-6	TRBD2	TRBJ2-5	CASSLVGEGETQYF	TGTGCCAGCAGCTTAGTGGGGGAGGGGGAGACCCAGTACTTC
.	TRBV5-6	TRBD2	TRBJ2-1	CASSLPSGGYNEQFF	TGTGCCAGCAGCCTACCTAGCGGGGGCTACAATGAGCAGTTCTTC
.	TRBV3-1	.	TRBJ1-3	CASSQFSAVGNTIYF	TGTGCCAGCAGCCAATTTTCCGCGGTAGGAAACACCATATATTTT
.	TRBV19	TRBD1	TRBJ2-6	CASSIDGTALYLNF	TGTGCCAGTAGTATTGATGGGACAGCCCTATACCTTAATTTC
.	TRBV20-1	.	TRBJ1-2	CSAREERGVYGYTF	TGCAGTGCTAGAGAGGAGCGGGGGGTCTATGGCTACACCTTC
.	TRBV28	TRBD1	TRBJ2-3	CASSLIGQGYTDTQYF	TGTGCCAGCAGTTTAATAGGACAGGGGTACACAGATACGCAGTATTTT
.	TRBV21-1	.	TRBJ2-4	CASRGTQRVIQYF	TGTGCCAGCAGGGGGACGCAGCGGGTCATTCAGTACTTC
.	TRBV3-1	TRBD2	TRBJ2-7	CASSHGPGLAGGGQYF	TGTGCCAGCAGCCATGGTCCGGGACTAGCGGGAGGGGGCCAGTACTTC
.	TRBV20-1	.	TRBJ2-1	CSARDESGPRYNEQFF	TGCAGTGCTAGAGACGAGAGCGGGCCCAGGTACAATGAGCAGTTCTTC
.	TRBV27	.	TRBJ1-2	CASRPAGNYGYTF	TGTGCCAGCAGGCCCGCGGGGAACTATGGCTACACCTTC
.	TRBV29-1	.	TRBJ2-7	CSSWTAEQYF	TGCAGCTCCTGGACAGCCGAGCAGTACTTC
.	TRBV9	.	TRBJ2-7	CASSVSPSYEQYF	TGTGCCAGCAGCGTAAGCCCCTCTTACGAGCAGTACTTC
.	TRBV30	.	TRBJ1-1	CAWGFGGNWPGTFF	TGTGCCTGGGGGTTTGGGGGGAATTGGCCCGGGACTTTCTTT
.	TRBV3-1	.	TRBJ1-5	CASSQDVGSNQPQHF	TGTGCCAGCAGCCAAGATGTCGGCTCCAATCAGCCCCAGCATTTT
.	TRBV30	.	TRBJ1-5	CAWSPSSTSNQPQHF	TGTGCCTGGTCCCCTTCCAGCACATCCAATCAGCCCCAGCATTTT
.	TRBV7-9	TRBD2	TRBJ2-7	CASRPPFRSGRRQYF	TGTGCCAGCAGACCTCCCTTCCGTAGCGGGAGGAGGCAGTACTTC